The present entry profiles one T cell receptor beta chain with its context. Its antigen is not identified. The data belong to a study of OX40 agonist ivuxolimab in advanced cancers. Clones were read by immunoSEQ multiplex PCR, and TCRdb kept only the in-frame ones, dropping some. The sample carries under 30,000 clones, 84% recorded once. On cycle 4 day 1 and cycle 7 day 1, as well as at baseline, blood was sampled. The germline CDR1 and CDR2 sequences are SGHKS and YYEKEE (reference sequence). The CDR3 has 12 amino acids. V was cut by 2 bases and J by 4 bases, with 6 bases left in between. Broader study findings: Researchers report that CD8+ T cells had, on average, more expanded clones than CD4+.

This chain joins TRBV5-5 and TRBJ1-1, with D perhaps matching TRBD1 (5 bases). This TCR was recovered from an adult with an advanced solid tumor such as melanoma, head and neck, liver or kidney cancer. This material consisted of CD4+ or CD8+ T cells sorted from blood, taken in a trial of the OX40 agonist ivuxolimab. Written as DNA, the CDR3 is TGTGCCAGCAGCTTCGGGGGCACTGAAGCTTTCTTT. Its translation: CASSFGGTEAFF.